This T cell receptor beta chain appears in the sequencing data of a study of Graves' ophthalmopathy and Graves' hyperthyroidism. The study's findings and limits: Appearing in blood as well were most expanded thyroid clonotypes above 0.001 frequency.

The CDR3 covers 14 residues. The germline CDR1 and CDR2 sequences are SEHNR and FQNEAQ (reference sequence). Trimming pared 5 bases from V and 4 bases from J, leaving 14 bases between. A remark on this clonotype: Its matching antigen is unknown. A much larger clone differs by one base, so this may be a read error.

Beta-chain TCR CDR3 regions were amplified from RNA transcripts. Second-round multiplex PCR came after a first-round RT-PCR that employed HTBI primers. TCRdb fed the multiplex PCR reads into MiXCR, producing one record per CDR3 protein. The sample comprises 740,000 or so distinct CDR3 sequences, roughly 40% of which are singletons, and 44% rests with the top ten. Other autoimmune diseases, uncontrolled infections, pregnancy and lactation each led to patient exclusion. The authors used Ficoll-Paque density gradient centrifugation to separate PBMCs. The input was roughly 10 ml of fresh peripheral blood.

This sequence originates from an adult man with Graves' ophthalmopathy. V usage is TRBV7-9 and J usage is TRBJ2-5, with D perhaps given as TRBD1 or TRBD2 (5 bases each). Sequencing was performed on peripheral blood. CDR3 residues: CASSRRGVTETQYF. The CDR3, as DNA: TGTGCCAGCAGCCGAAGAGGGGTGACAGAGACCCAGTACTTC.